Presented here are 11 T cell receptor beta chains from one specimen sequenced in a study of T cell responses to AZD1222 COVID-19 vaccine. The table came from immunoSEQ multiplex PCR; TCRdb's copy has only in-frame clones and leaves some out. The sample includes around 140,000 clones, 90% to 95% seen only once; the top ten take 12%. The input for sequencing was peripheral blood, taken after recovery from COVID-19. These receptors were taken from an adult who had recovered from COVID-19.

This chain joins TRBV10-1 and TRBJ2-1; D not resolved. This CDR3 has 12 amino acids. Deletions cut 3 bases from V and 3 bases from J, with 3 bases between. Germline loops: CDR1 WNHNN, CDR2 SYGVQD (reference sequence). CDR3 loop: CASSDRYNEQFF. The CDR3 DNA sequence: TGCGCCAGCAGTGACCGCTACAATGAGCAGTTCTTC.

The chain combines TRBV5-1 with TRBJ1-1; D remains ambiguous. The CDR3 has 14 amino acids. Germline V CDR1 and CDR2: SGHRS, YFSETQ. The V end was cut by 4 bases, the J end by 2 bases, with 12 bases between. The CDR3 nucleotides are TGCGCCAGCAGCCCGGGTTCTATCAACACTGAAGCTTTCTTT. As protein: CASSPGSINTEAFF.

This chain joins TRBV6-1 and TRBJ2-1; no clear D. V lost 0 bases and J 2 bases, leaving 8 bases between the germline ends. This CDR3 has 15 residues. Germline V gives CDR1 MNHNS, CDR2 SASEGT. The CDR3 nucleotides read TGTGCCAGCAGTGAAGCCCTTAACGCCTACAATGAGCAGTTCTTC. This sequence encodes CASSEALNAYNEQFF.

The J gene is TRBJ2-1, the V gene TRBV27, with 10 bases lining up with TRBD2. The germline V gene encodes CDR1 MNHEY and CDR2 SMNVEV (reference sequence). After removal of 1 base from V and 8 bases from J, the junction contained 8 bases not matched to a gene. This CDR3 has 16 residues. CDR3 sequence: CASSLFASGSSDEQFF. CDR3 nucleotides: TGTGCCAGCAGTTTATTCGCTAGCGGGAGTTCCGATGAGCAGTTCTTC.

This chain links TRBV2 with TRBJ1-4; TRBD1 aligns across 9 bases. J was trimmed by 8 bases and V by 7 bases; bases with no gene match: 5. The CDR3 totals 13 residues. Germline CDR1 SNHLY, CDR2 FYNNEI. The CDR3 region is CASTAGTGEKLFF. CDR3 bases: TGTGCCAGCACTGCTGGGACAGGGGAAAAACTGTTTTTT.

The chain is built from TRBV6-5 and TRBJ1-1; possibly TRBD1 for D (5 bases). Germline CDR1 MNHEY, CDR2 SVGAGI. The CDR3 extends over 14 amino acids. Trimming removed 5 bases at V and 8 bases at J, with 18 bases between. The CDR3 DNA follows: TGTGCCAGCAGTACTACAGGTACCGCCGGGGAAGCTTTCTTT. Amino acid sequence: CASSTTGTAGEAFF.

The chain links TRBV13 to TRBJ1-5; 8 nucleotides agree with TRBD1. V lost 5 bases, J lost 1 base, and 10 bases stayed unmatched. This CDR3 is built from 17 residues. The germline gives CDR1 PRHDT, CDR2 FYEKMQ (reference sequence). The CDR3 region has the DNA TGTGCCAGCAGCCTAAGTCAGGGGGCCTTCAGCAATCAGCCCCAGCATTTT. Amino acid sequence: CASSLSQGAFSNQPQHF.

This clone was seen just once. V gene TRBV5-1 combines with J gene TRBJ2-5, with 14 nucleotides matching TRBD2. Trimming at V came to 4 bases and at J to 4 bases, leaving 15 bases not matched to a gene. The CDR3 spans 19 residues. Germline values: CDR1 SGHRS, CDR2 YFSETQ. In nucleotides, the CDR3 is TGCGCCAGCAGCCGACCCCTGACTAGCGGGAGGGCCAGGAGAGAGACCCAGTACTTC. Translated, it gives CASSRPLTSGRARRETQYF. Looking up the rest from reference TRBV5-1 and TRBJ2-5 gives the full variable domain: KAGVTQTPRYLIKTRGQQVTLSCSPISGHRSVSWYQQTPGQGLQFLFEYFSETQRNKGNFPGRFSGRQFSNSRSEMNVSTLELGDSALYLCASSRPLTSGRARRETQYFGPGTRLLVL.

The V gene is TRBV9, the J gene TRBJ2-2; D unclear. The V end lost 0 bases, the J end lost 8 bases, and 14 bases lay between the germline ends. The CDR3 runs to 15 residues. The V gene's germline CDR1 is SGDLS and CDR2 YYNGEE. CDR3 region: CASSVAPSGDGELFF. DNA of the CDR3: TGTGCCAGCAGCGTAGCCCCGAGTGGGGATGGGGAGCTGTTTTTT.

V is TRBV19 and J is TRBJ1-4; TRBD1 might be the D (6 bases). V lost 5 bases and J lost 6, with 13 bases in between. The length of the CDR3 is 14 residues. Germline CDR1 is LNHDA and CDR2 is SQIVND (reference sequence). The DNA for the CDR3 is TGTGCCAGTAGTTCCCCAGGGGCCGATGAAAAACTGTTTTTT. It translates to CASSSPGADEKLFF.

The count of this clone is one. The gene calls are TRBV3-1 (or the pseudogene TRBV3-2) and TRBJ2-3; 12 bases line up with TRBD2. The CDR3 is 16 amino acids. V gave up 4 bases and J gave up 9 bases; unmatched junction bases: 11. Germline CDR1 LGHDT, CDR2 YNNKEL (reference sequence). The CDR3 sequence is CASSPRTSGNSKTQYF. The DNA for the CDR3 is TGTGCCAGCAGCCCCCGGACTAGCGGGAACTCGAAGACGCAGTATTTT.